Each of the 6 T cell receptor beta chains below was sequenced from the same sample in a study of T cell repertoires in cytomegalovirus infection. TCRdb re-analysed the reads in MiXCR, keeping a single row per CDR3 protein. The data contain about 570,000 distinct CDR3 sequences, about 40% of them seen just once; the ten biggest clones take up about 48%. Their antigens are not known. The sample here was cultured PBMCs, taken from culture after CMV antigen stimulation. Every receptor here comes from a human donor in good health (CMV status not recorded). Some clones in this sample may be carry-over from other donors' samples.

V and J are TRBV7-2 and TRBJ1-5, with D hard to call. CDR1 SGHTA and CDR2 FQGNSA come from the germline V gene. This CDR3 has 13 residues. With 2 bases removed from V and 9 bases from J, the gap between germline ends came to 11 bases. CDR3 nucleotides: TGTGCCAGCAGCTTAAGAGGCTCTCTGCCCCAGCATTTT. Its protein is CASSLRGSLPQHF.

The chain is built from TRBV7-2 and TRBJ2-1, with 13 bases lining up with TRBD2. V shed 6 bases and J 2 bases; nucleotides not matched to a gene: 4. Germline V gives CDR1 SGHTA, CDR2 FQGNSA. The CDR3 is made up of 16 amino acids. The CDR3 loop reads CASRLTSGGAYNEQFF. Written as DNA, the CDR3 is TGTGCCAGCAGGCTCACTAGCGGGGGGGCCTACAATGAGCAGTTCTTC.

The chain couples TRBV12-3 or TRBV12-4 to TRBJ2-1; D may be TRBD1 (7 bases). This CDR3 contains 15 residues. Trimming shortened V by 4 bases and J by 9 bases, and 19 bases separated the two germline ends. For the CDR3, the DNA is TGTGCCAGCAGTTCCGGGAGAGGGGGCTTGGTTGAGCAGTTCTTC. Translating it yields CASSSGRGGLVEQFF.

The CDR3 loop is CAISESQDEQYF. CDR3 bases: TGTGCCATCAGTGAGTCTCAGGACGAGCAGTACTTC. The rearrangement joins TRBV10-3 to TRBJ2-7, with unresolved D. Between the trimmed V and J ends, which lost 0 bases and 5 bases, there was a span of 5 bases. The CDR3 is 12 residues long. Per the germline V gene, CDR1 is ENHRY and CDR2 is SYGVKD.

The count of this clonotype is one. The chain carries TRBV20-1 and TRBJ2-5, with D perhaps TRBD2 (5 bases). This CDR3 has 16 amino acids. The germline V gene encodes CDR1 DFQATT and CDR2 SNEGSKA (reference sequence). Trimming stripped 2 bases from V and 1 base from J, with 17 bases between. Here the CDR3 DNA reads TGCAGTGCTAGATTAATGAGGGTAGCCCTCCAAGAGACCCAGTACTTC. As protein: CSARLMRVALQETQYF.

This chain joins TRBV4-3 and TRBJ2-1; D might be TRBD1 or TRBD2, each matching 5 bases. Germline CDR1 LGHNA, CDR2 YSLEER. The CDR3 sequence is 16 residues long. V dropped 5 bases and J dropped 3 bases, with 17 bases sitting between them. CDR3 sequence reads: CASSFLWGTYYNEQFF. The CDR3 DNA reads TGCGCCAGCAGCTTCCTTTGGGGGACCTACTACAATGAGCAGTTCTTC.